This TCR beta chain stems from a study of T cell repertoires in cytomegalovirus infection. The overall study: Carrying CMV and the relevant HLA type showed in public TCR beta signatures.

General study points: In two of eight donors, the top clonotype was HLA-C-restricted CMV-specific.

TCRdb processed the reads anew with MiXCR; each CDR3 protein has one entry. Among 350,000 to 500,000 distinct CDR3 sequences, approximately 31% were seen once, and the ten largest hold roughly an eighth. At least ten counts were recorded for this clonotype. Antigen unknown. The sample was PBMCs. The receptor comes from a human donor in good health (CMV status not recorded). Some clones in this sample may be carry-over from other donors' samples.

In DNA, the CDR3 is TGTGCCAGCAGCTTAGCGTTCGGCTACGAGCAGTACTTC. Protein: CASSLAFGYEQYF. This chain connects TRBV7-8 to TRBJ2-7; D gene unclear. Germline V gene sequence: CDR1 SGHVS, CDR2 FQNEAQ. The germline V and J ends were trimmed by 0 bases and 3 bases, with 6 bases remaining between them. This CDR3 region has 13 residues.